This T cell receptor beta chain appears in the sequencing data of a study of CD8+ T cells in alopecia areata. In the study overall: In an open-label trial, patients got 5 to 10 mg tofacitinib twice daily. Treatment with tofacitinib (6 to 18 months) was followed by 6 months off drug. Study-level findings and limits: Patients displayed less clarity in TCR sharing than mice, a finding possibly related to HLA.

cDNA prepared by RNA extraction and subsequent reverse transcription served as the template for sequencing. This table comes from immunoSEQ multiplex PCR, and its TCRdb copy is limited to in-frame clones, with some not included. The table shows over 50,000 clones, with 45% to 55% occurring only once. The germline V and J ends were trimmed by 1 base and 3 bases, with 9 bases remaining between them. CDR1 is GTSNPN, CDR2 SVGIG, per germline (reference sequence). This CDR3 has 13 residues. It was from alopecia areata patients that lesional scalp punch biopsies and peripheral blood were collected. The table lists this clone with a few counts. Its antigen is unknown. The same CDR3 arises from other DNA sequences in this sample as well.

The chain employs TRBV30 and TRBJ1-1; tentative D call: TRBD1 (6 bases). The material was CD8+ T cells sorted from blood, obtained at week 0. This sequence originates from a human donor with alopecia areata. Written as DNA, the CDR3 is TGTGCCTGGAGTGGTCAGGGGTACACTGAAGCTTTCTTT. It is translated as CAWSGQGYTEAFF.